Described below is a single TCR beta chain sequence and its context. Assayed TCR templates numbered about 10^5 for each sample. Libraries were prepared by immunoSEQ multiplex PCR; TCRdb keeps only in-frame clonotypes and omits some of them. The profile covers about 97,000 clones, with approximately 91% appearing a single time and around 12% taken by the ten largest. The data derive from a study of siplizumab effects on memory and regulatory T cells. This CDR3 is 15 amino acids long. Trimming stripped 3 bases from V and 1 base from J, with 13 bases between. Looked up from germline, CDR1 is SGHDT and CDR2 is YYEEEE.

J is TRBJ1-1 and V is TRBV5-6; tentatively, D is TRBD1 (6 bases). The TCR comes from a human donor in good health. The sample taken for sequencing was non-Treg CD4+ T cells sorted from blood. The CDR3 DNA reads as TGTGCCAGCAGCTCTCTAGACAGGACGAACACTGAAGCTTTCTTT. It is translated as CASSSLDRTNTEAFF.